These 13 T cell receptor beta chains were sequenced from one sample in a study of CD8+ T cells in alopecia areata. Extracted from the samples, RNA was reverse transcribed into cDNA to serve as the sequencing template. Measured with immunoSEQ multiplex PCR; TCRdb has only the in-frame clones, and not every one. The sample consists of roughly 200,000 clones, roughly three fifths of them appearing once. Treatment: oral pan-JAK inhibitor, 5-10 mg twice daily. The sequencing here drew on CD8+ T cells sorted from blood, taken at week 24, from a patient treated with tofacitinib. These receptors were obtained from a human donor with alopecia areata.

The rearrangement joins TRBV4-1 to TRBJ1-2, with a tentative D call TRBD1 (5 bases). CDR3 length equals 16 residues. V was pared by 3 bases and J by 7 bases, with 21 bases between. Germline CDR1 MGHRA, CDR2 YSYEKL. The CDR3 loop reads CASSHPEVGGRSGYTF. CDR3 coding DNA: TGCGCCAGCAGCCACCCAGAGGTGGGGGGTCGGAGTGGCTACACCTTC.

The rearrangement links TRBV7-8 to TRBJ2-7; D is undetermined. Looked up from germline, CDR1 is SGHVS and CDR2 is FQNEAQ. The V and J ends lost 7 bases and 6 bases respectively, with 16 bases between them. This CDR3 contains 13 residues. The CDR3 DNA reads as TGTGCCAGCACTCCGGATTGGGGAACCGAGCAGTACTTC. It encodes CASTPDWGTEQYF.

This chain links TRBV29-1 with TRBJ2-2, with TRBD1 as a possible D gene (5 bases). V lost 5 bases to trimming and J lost 2 bases, with 18 bases between them. The CDR3 sequence is 16 residues long. Germline lookup yields CDR1 SQVTM and CDR2 ANQGSEA. The CDR3 is CSVQGLGNLNTGELFF. In DNA form, the CDR3 reads TGCAGCGTTCAGGGTTTGGGCAACCTTAACACCGGGGAGCTGTTTTTT.

This clone occurred a few times. This likely reflects a read error, since a far larger clone is one base away. This chain joins TRBV25-1 and TRBJ2-7, with 7 positions matching TRBD1. The length of the CDR3 is 11 residues. The germline V gene has CDR1 MGHDK and CDR2 SYGVNS. The J segment lost 4 bases and the V segment lost 6 bases, leaving 0 bases of the junction unmatched. CDR3 protein: CASRQGYEQYF. Here the CDR3 DNA reads TGTGCCAGCAGACAGGGGTACGAGCAGTACTTC.

In this sample, this clone turned up a few times. The chain uses TRBV30 and TRBJ2-5; TRBD2 might be the D (6 bases). The CDR3 has 13 residues. The germline gives CDR1 GTSNPN, CDR2 SVGIG (reference sequence). V dropped 2 bases and J dropped 4 bases, with 11 bases sitting between them. CDR3 nucleotide sequence: TGTGCCTGGAGTAATGACGGGGGAGAGACCCAGTACTTC. Its translation: CAWSNDGGETQYF.

The sample holds a few counts of this clone. The chain recombines TRBV15 with TRBJ2-6; D gene uncertain. V dropped 1 base and J dropped 0 bases, with 7 bases sitting between them. Germline CDR1 LNHNV, CDR2 YYDKDF (reference sequence). The CDR3 contains 16 residues. The CDR3 loop is CATSRVPSSGANVLTF. For the CDR3, the DNA is TGTGCCACCAGCAGAGTTCCCTCCTCTGGGGCCAACGTCCTGACTTTC.

V is TRBV10-3 and J is TRBJ1-1, with TRBD1 identical over 7 bases. Germline CDR1 reads ENHRY; CDR2 reads SYGVKD. With V trimmed by 0 bases and J by 7 bases, 11 bases remained unmatched. This CDR3 region has 16 residues. The CDR3 DNA is TGTGCCATCAGTGAGTCAGGACGGACAGGACATAGTGAAGCTTTCTTT. Its protein product is CAISESGRTGHSEAFF.

This rearrangement joins TRBV27 to TRBJ2-3; D unclear. The CDR3 covers 16 residues. Germline loops: CDR1 MNHEY, CDR2 SMNVEV (reference sequence). V gave up 3 bases and J gave up 0 bases, with 13 bases separating them. The CDR3 loop is CASSFTSPASTDTQYF. The CDR3 DNA reads as TGTGCCAGCAGTTTCACATCGCCCGCTAGCACAGATACGCAGTATTTT.

The chain joins TRBV6-1 to TRBJ2-6, with D tentatively TRBD1 (6 bases). V was trimmed by 4 bases and J by 0 bases, leaving 10 bases between them. Germline V gene lookup returns CDR1 MNHNS and CDR2 SASEGT. This CDR3 has 16 residues. The CDR3 bases are TGTGCCAGCAGTGCGGGACACTTCTCTGGGGCCAACGTCCTGACTTTC. Encoded protein: CASSAGHFSGANVLTF.

This chain joins TRBV9 and TRBJ2-1; TRBD2 is a possible D gene (5 bases). Trimming shortened V by 0 bases and J by 6 bases, and 22 bases separated the two germline ends. In germline, CDR1 is SGDLS, CDR2 YYNGEE. This CDR3 region has 18 residues. The CDR3 region is CASSVDGVKPYEGNEQFF. The CDR3 region has the DNA TGTGCCAGCAGCGTAGACGGTGTGAAGCCTTATGAGGGCAATGAGCAGTTCTTC.

The chain combines TRBV29-1 with TRBJ2-7; 7 bases map to TRBD1. The ends lost 6 bases at V and 2 bases at J; junction bases unmatched: 7. Germline CDR1 SQVTM, CDR2 ANQGSEA. The CDR3 loop spans 13 amino acids. CDR3 DNA sequence: TGCAGCGTCCAACAGGGGCTTACCTACGAGCAGTACTTC. Translated: CSVQQGLTYEQYF.

As DNA, the CDR3 is TGTGCCAGCAGCCAAGAGACTAGCGGGGTCACCTACGAGCAGTACTTC. It encodes CASSQETSGVTYEQYF. The gene calls are TRBV4-2 and TRBJ2-7; 11 nucleotides agree with TRBD2. Per the germline V gene, CDR1 is LGHNA and CDR2 is YNFKEQ. J gave up 2 bases and V 0 bases, and 3 bases lay outside the gene matches. CDR3 length: 16 amino acids.

The J gene is TRBJ2-1, the V gene TRBV28, with 10 nucleotides matching TRBD2. CDR3 length: 16 residues. J was trimmed by 5 bases and V by 7 bases; bases with no gene match: 11. CDR1 and CDR2 from the germline V gene are MDHEN and SYDVKM. CDR3 amino acids: CASTLGTSGDHNEQFF. CDR3 DNA sequence: TGTGCCAGCACCCTGGGAACTAGCGGGGACCACAATGAGCAGTTCTTC.